This T cell receptor (beta chain) comes out of a study of lymphopenia after photon versus proton radiotherapy. Findings and limits, study-wide: Post-nadir diversity loss with photons came from oligoclonal expansion, particularly CD8+ Temra cells. Post-nadir TCR diversity decline inversely tracked overall survival among those who died. Survival link was tested only in deceased patients; proton benefit remains a possibility.

Remarks on this clone: Its target is unknown.

The data were produced by immunoSEQ multiplex PCR, yet TCRdb's version contains in-frame clones alone and is incomplete. The sample lists roughly 20,000 clones; 75% to 95% were seen once. This clonotype was obtained from a man in his fifties or sixties with pancreatic cancer. The sample was peripheral blood, taken from a patient treated with photon-based radiotherapy.

CDR3 sequence reads: CASRGQSRDNEQFF. The CDR3 DNA is TGTGCCAGCAGGGGACAGTCCCGGGACAATGAGCAGTTCTTC. This chain connects TRBV2 to TRBJ2-1, with TRBD1 identical over 7 bases. V lost 6 bases and J lost 5; bases outside the gene matches: 7. The germline V gene encodes CDR1 SNHLY and CDR2 FYNNEI. This CDR3 comprises 14 residues.